The clone carrying this T cell receptor (beta chain) showed up just a few times. V trimming: 0 bases; J trimming: 2 bases; junction bases outside the gene matches: 13. Germline CDR1 LNHNV, CDR2 YYDKDF (reference sequence). The CDR3 runs to 19 residues. TCRdb keeps only in-frame clones here, not all; method: immunoSEQ multiplex PCR. The table has around 60,000 clones, 55% to 80% seen once. The data were obtained in a study of blood T cell repertoires in COVID-19. At the level of the study: Sites across the United States, Italy and Spain contributed samples from acute and convalescent COVID-19.

The origin of this receptor is a woman in her 70s with COVID-19, enrolled during active disease. The chain couples TRBV15 to TRBJ1-5; 7 positions match TRBD1. Sequenced: peripheral blood. Here the CDR3 reads CATSREETGYGARNQPQHF. CDR3 nucleotides: TGTGCCACCAGCAGAGAGGAGACAGGGTACGGGGCCCGCAATCAGCCCCAGCATTTT.